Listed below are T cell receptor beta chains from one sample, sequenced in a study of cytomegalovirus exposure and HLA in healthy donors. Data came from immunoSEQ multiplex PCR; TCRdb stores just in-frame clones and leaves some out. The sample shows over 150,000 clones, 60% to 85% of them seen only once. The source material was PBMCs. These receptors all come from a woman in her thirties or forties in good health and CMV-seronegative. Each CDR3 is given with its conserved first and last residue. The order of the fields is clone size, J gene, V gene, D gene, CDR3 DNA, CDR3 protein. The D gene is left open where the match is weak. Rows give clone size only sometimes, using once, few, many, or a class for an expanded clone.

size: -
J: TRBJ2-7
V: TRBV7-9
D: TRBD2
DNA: TGTGCCAGCAGCCTGGGACTAGCTTACGAGCAGTACTTC
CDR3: CASSLGLAYEQYF

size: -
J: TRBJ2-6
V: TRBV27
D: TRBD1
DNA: TGTGCCAGCAGGGACGACAGGGGGCGATTTTCTGGGGCCAACGTCCTGACTTTC
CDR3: CASRDDRGRFSGANVLTF

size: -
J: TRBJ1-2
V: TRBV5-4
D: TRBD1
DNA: TGTGCCAGCAGCCTGGACAGGGTCGGTGGCTACACCTTC
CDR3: CASSLDRVGGYTF

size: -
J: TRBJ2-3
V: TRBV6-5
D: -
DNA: TGTGCCACGAGACTGGACACCTGGGGCACAGATACGCAGTATTTT
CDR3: CATRLDTWGTDTQYF

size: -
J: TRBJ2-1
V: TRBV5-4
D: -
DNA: TGTGCCAGCAGCCACCCGACGGGAGAGAACAATGAGCAGTTCTTC
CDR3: CASSHPTGENNEQFF

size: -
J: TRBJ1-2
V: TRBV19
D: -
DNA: TGTGCCAGTAGTATTCAGGGTTATGGCTACACCTTC
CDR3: CASSIQGYGYTF

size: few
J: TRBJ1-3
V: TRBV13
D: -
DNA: TGTGCCAGCAGCTCCCCCAGCTCTGGAAACACCATATATTTT
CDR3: CASSSPSSGNTIYF

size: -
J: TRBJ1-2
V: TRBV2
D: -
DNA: TGTGCCAGGGAGGTAGGCGGGTGGGGTGGTGGCTACACCTTC
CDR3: CAREVGGWGGGYTF

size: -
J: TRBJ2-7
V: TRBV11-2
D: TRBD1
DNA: TGTGCCAGCAGCTTTAGGGACAGGGCAGGAGAGCAGTACTTC
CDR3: CASSFRDRAGEQYF

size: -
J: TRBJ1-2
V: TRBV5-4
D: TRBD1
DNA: TGTGCCAGCAGCCCCGACAGGGGTAGGACCTTC
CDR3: CASSPDRGRTF

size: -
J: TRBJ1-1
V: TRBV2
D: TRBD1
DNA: TGTGCCAACGGACAGGGGGCCAGGCGGACTGAAGCTTTCTTT
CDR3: CANGQGARRTEAFF